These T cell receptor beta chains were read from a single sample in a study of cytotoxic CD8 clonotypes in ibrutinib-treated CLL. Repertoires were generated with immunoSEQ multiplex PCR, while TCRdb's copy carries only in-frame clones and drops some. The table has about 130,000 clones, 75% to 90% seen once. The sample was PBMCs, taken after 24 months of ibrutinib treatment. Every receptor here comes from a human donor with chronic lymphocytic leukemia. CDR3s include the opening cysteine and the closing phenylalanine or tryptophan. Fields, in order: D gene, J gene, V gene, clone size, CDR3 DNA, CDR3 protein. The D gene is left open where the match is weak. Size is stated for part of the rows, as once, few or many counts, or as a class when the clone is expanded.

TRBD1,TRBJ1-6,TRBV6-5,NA,TGTGCCAGCGGGTCTTCCGGGACAGGCATTTCACCCCTCCACTTT,CASGSSGTGISPLHF
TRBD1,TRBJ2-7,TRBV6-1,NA,TGTGCCAGCAGTGAACTCCCTCCGGGACAGGGGGCCTACGAGCAGTACTTC,CASSELPPGQGAYEQYF
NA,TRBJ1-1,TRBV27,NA,TGTGCCAGCAGTTTCCAGGGGCGAGAAGCTTTCTTT,CASSFQGREAFF
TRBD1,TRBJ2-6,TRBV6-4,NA,TGTGCCAGCAGTCTACAGGGGGCCTCATCTGGGGCCAACGTCCTGACTTTC,CASSLQGASSGANVLTF
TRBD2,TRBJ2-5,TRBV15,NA,TGTGCCACCAGCAGAGCCGGGACTAGTTATGAGACCCAGTACTTC,CATSRAGTSYETQYF
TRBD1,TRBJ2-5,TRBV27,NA,TGTGCCAGCAGTCACCAGGGGGTACAAGAGACCCAGTACTTC,CASSHQGVQETQYF
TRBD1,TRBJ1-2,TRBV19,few,TGTGCCAGTAGTATCAAACTTACCTCCGGGACAGGGTTCTCCTTCCGTAACTATGGCTACACCTTC,CASSIKLTSGTGFSFRNYGYTF
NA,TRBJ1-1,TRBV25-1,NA,TGTGCCAGCAGTGTTTTCTGGAACACTGAAGCTTTCTTT,CASSVFWNTEAFF
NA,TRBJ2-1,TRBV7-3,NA,TGTGCCAGCAGCTTAAGACCTGATTCCTACAATGAGCAGTTCTTC,CASSLRPDSYNEQFF
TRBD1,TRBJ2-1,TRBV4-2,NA,TGTGCCAGCAGCCAAGACGCACAGGGGGCGGTCTACAATGAGCAGTTCTTC,CASSQDAQGAVYNEQFF
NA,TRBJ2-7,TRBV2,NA,TGTGCCAGCCGGGCAGGGATACCCTCCTACGAGCAGTACTTC,CASRAGIPSYEQYF
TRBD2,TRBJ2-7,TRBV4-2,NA,TGTGCCAGCAGCCAAGGTAGCGGGGACTACGAGCAGTACTTC,CASSQGSGDYEQYF
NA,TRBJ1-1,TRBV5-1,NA,TGCGCCAGCAGCTTCCGGGGAACCGACACTGAAGCTTTCTTT,CASSFRGTDTEAFF
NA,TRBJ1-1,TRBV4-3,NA,TGCGCCAGCAGCCAAGAATTGGGTGGGAACACTGAAGCTTTCTTT,CASSQELGGNTEAFF
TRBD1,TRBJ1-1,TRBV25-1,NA,TGTGCCAGCAGCACGACAGGGGGAGGAACTGAAGCTTTCTTT,CASSTTGGGTEAFF
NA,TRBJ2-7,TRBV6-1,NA,TGTGCCAGCTCCTACGAGCAGTACTTC,CASSYEQYF
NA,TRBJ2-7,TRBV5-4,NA,TGTGCCAGCAGCTTGGTCGGGAGGACCAGGGGCGAGCAGTACTTC,CASSLVGRTRGEQYF
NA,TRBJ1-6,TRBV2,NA,TGTGCCAGCAGTGTGAGGGGCACTAGTAATTCACCCCTCCACTTT,CASSVRGTSNSPLHF
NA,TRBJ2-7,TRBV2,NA,TGTGCCAGCAGTACCGGGACGGTACAGTACTTC,CASSTGTVQYF
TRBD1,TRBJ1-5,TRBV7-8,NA,TGTGCCAGCAGCCCCACAGGGGGTAATCAGCCCCAGCATTTT,CASSPTGGNQPQHF
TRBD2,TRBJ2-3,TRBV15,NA,TGTGCCACCAGTAGGGCTAGCGGGGGGTACACAGATACGCAGTATTTT,CATSRASGGYTDTQYF
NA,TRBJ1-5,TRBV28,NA,TGTGCCAGCAGTTTACTGGACAGTAGCAATCAGCCCCAGCATTTT,CASSLLDSSNQPQHF
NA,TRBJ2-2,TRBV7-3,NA,TGTGCCAGCAGCTTAAAGGGGCCGGGGGCGCGCACCGGGGAGCTGTTTTTT,CASSLKGPGARTGELFF
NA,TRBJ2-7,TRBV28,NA,TGTGCCAGCAGTTTGAGCTCCTACGAGCAGTACTTC,CASSLSSYEQYF
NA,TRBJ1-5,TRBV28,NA,TGTGCCAGCAGCTACTACCACGCCAGGGAGATAATTCAGCCCCAGCATTTT,CASSYYHAREIIQPQHF